The source of this T cell receptor beta chain is a study of Ad26.COV2.S vaccination and SARS-CoV-2 variants. Whole-study context: By the intramuscular route, Ad26.COV2.S was given once, or twice 56 days apart.

Using immunoSEQ multiplex PCR, the repertoire was profiled, and TCRdb retains in-frame clones only, with some absent. Of 300,000 to 400,000 clones in the sample, about 86% were seen once. The study's findings and limits: Substantial breadth in spike-specific CD8+ and CD4+ T cell responses was reportedly seen after vaccination. Vaccine recipients posted higher spike-specific TCR breadth than their placebo counterparts. Total T cell responses may have been underestimated by the TCR breadth and depth analyses.

Treatment here: approximately 18 received Ad26.COV2.S at low or high dose, single or two shots; roughly five received placebo; per-sample allocation not given. Sampling occurred on day 63 after the first vaccine or placebo injection. The CDR3 consists of 15 residues. V dropped 5 bases and J dropped 2 bases, with 15 bases sitting between them. Germline-derived CDR1 and CDR2 are SEHNR and FQNEAQ (reference sequence). A word on this clone: Its target is unknown.

This chain links TRBV7-9 with TRBJ1-1; D perhaps matches TRBD1 (6 bases). The material was peripheral blood, obtained in a trial of Ad26.COV2.S vaccine versus placebo. The sequence derives from a person between 18 and 65 years old who received the Ad26.COV2.S COVID-19 vaccine or a placebo. The CDR3 is CASSRQDRPNTEAFF. The CDR3 DNA follows: TGTGCCAGCAGCCGACAGGACAGACCTAACACTGAAGCTTTCTTT.